This entry lists 19 T cell receptor beta chains sequenced from one sample in a study of cytomegalovirus exposure and HLA in healthy donors. Both 60 Vbeta primers and 13 Jbeta primers went into the PCR. Profiled with immunoSEQ multiplex PCR; TCRdb holds only in-frame clones, not every one. The data contain 120,000 to 150,000 clones, roughly 80% of them singletons. Sample: PBMCs. These receptors originate from a woman aged 25 to 39 in good health and CMV-seronegative.

This clone was observed a few times. The chain uses TRBV6-1 and TRBJ2-7, with D maybe TRBD2 (5 bases). There are 14 residues in the CDR3. With 10 bases removed from V and 0 bases from J, the gap between germline ends came to 16 bases. Germline V CDR1 and CDR2: MNHNS, SASEGT. CDR3 region: CATKGTGSSYEQYF. CDR3 nucleotide sequence: TGTGCCACCAAAGGAACGGGAAGCTCCTACGAGCAGTACTTC.

Regarding this clone: At one boundary the junction diverges from the germline segment, which might be a read error. This chain connects TRBV11-2 to TRBJ2-4, with D possibly being TRBD2 (6 bases). The CDR3 has 13 amino acids. Germline CDR1 and CDR2: SGHAT and FQNNGV. The CDR3 nucleotides are TGTGCCAGCAGCTTGGGTAGCGGAAACATTCGGTACTTC. Its protein is CASSLGSGNIRYF.

This chain joins TRBV21-1 and TRBJ2-7; the table assigns TRBD2, which was not confirmed against the DNA. TRBV21-1 represents a pseudogene. The CDR3 spans 16 residues. The CDR3 protein is CASSKGGLADLYEQYF. The CDR3 DNA is TGTGCCAGCAGCAAAGGGGGACTAGCGGATCTCTACGAGCAGTACTTC.

V usage is TRBV7-9 and J usage is TRBJ2-2; tentative D call: TRBD1 (6 bases). CDR1 is SEHNR, CDR2 FQNEAQ, per germline (reference sequence). Trimming pared 5 bases from V and 7 bases from J, leaving 11 bases between. CDR3 length equals 13 residues. In nucleotides, the CDR3 is TGTGCCAGCAGCCCTACAGGGTTCGGGGAGCTGTTTTTT. Protein product: CASSPTGFGELFF. The entire variable domain, with the rest obtained from reference TRBV7-9 and TRBJ2-2, is as follows: DTGVSQNPRHKITKRGQNVTFRCDPISEHNRLYWYRQTLGQGPEFLTYFQNEAQLEKSRLLSDRFSAERPKGSFSTLEIQRTEQGDSAMYLCASSPTGFGELFFGEGSRLTVL.

The chain uses TRBV2 and TRBJ2-5; 8 bases match TRBD2. The CDR3 runs to 15 residues. CDR1 and CDR2 from the germline V gene are SNHLY and FYNNEI. V shed 0 bases and J 6 bases; nucleotides not matched to a gene: 6. As DNA, the CDR3 is TGTGCCAGCAGTGAAGCCGGGGGGGACGTGAAGACCCAGTACTTC. It yields the protein CASSEAGGDVKTQYF.

Only a few counts were recorded for this clone. The rearrangement joins TRBV7-2 to TRBJ2-4, with 7 bases lining up with TRBD2. The CDR3 has 16 residues. CDR1 and CDR2 (germline): SGHTA, FQGNSA. The trim removed 3 bases at V and 2 bases at J, leaving 7 bases unmatched. CDR3 DNA: TGTGCCAGCAGCTTTATAACGGGGGGATCCAAAAACATTCAGTACTTC. Its translation is CASSFITGGSKNIQYF.

This chain connects TRBV28 to TRBJ1-5; 8 bases align to TRBD1. This CDR3 has 16 amino acids. V shed 4 bases and J 5 bases; nucleotides not matched to a gene: 10. Germline V gives CDR1 MDHEN, CDR2 SYDVKM. The CDR3 loop is CASSSLGQGAYQPQHF. CDR3 DNA sequence: TGTGCCAGCAGTTCACTCGGACAGGGAGCATATCAGCCCCAGCATTTT.

The rearrangement uses TRBV5-1 and TRBJ1-5; D is ambiguous. CDR1 is SGHRS, CDR2 YFSETQ, per germline. V lost 3 bases and J 2 bases, leaving 6 bases between the germline ends. The CDR3 is made up of 13 amino acids. The DNA for the CDR3 is TGCGCCAGCAGCTGGCAAGGCAATCAGCCCCAGCATTTT. Translating gives CASSWQGNQPQHF.

CDR3 nucleotides: TGCGCCAGCAGAACACTAGCGGGGTACCTCCACGAGCAGTACTTC. Translated: CASRTLAGYLHEQYF. The genes are TRBV4-1 and TRBJ2-7, with TRBD2 identical over 10 bases. Trimming at V came to 6 bases and at J to 5 bases, leaving 10 bases not matched to a gene. Germline lookup yields CDR1 MGHRA and CDR2 YSYEKL. The CDR3 contains 15 residues.

The V call is TRBV10-1, the J call TRBJ2-5; 9 bases are shared with TRBD1. The last part of the DNA fits TRBJ2-7 better; the J call may be wrong. This CDR3 has 15 residues. Germline CDR1 is WNHNN and CDR2 is SYGVQD (reference sequence). CDR3 residues: CASSPAGTGTYEQYF. DNA for the CDR3: TGCGCCAGCAGTCCTGCCGGGACAGGGACGTACGAGCAGTACTTC.

This rearrangement joins TRBV9 to TRBJ1-3, with 8 bases aligning to TRBD1. CDR3 length equals 16 residues. Germline V gives CDR1 SGDLS, CDR2 YYNGEE. V dropped 2 bases and J dropped 1; count of bases not matched to a gene: 5. CDR3 nucleotide sequence: TGTGCCAGCAGCGTGACAGGGGCCACTTCTGGAAACACCATATATTTT. Translating gives CASSVTGATSGNTIYF. Using reference TRBV9 and TRBJ1-3 for the parts outside the CDR3, the full variable domain is DSGVTQTPKHLITATGQRVTLRCSPRSGDLSVYWYQQSLDQGLQFLIQYYNGEERAKGNILERFSAQQFPDLHSELNLSSLELGDSALYFCASSVTGATSGNTIYFGEGSWLTVV.

This rearrangement joins TRBV6-1 to TRBJ2-3; tentatively, D is TRBD2 (6 bases). The V end lost 6 bases, the J end lost 8 bases, and 21 bases lay between the germline ends. CDR3 length: 15 residues. Germline CDR1 and CDR2: MNHNS and SASEGT. The CDR3 sequence: CASRDPVGRGATQYF. The CDR3 coding sequence is TGTGCCAGCAGGGACCCGGTGGGGCGGGGAGCTACGCAGTATTTT.

The J gene is TRBJ2-3, the V gene TRBV6-4, with 8 bases identical to TRBD2. There are 15 residues in the CDR3. After removal of 3 bases from V and 6 bases from J, the junction contained 8 bases not matched to a gene. Germline CDR1 MRHNA, CDR2 SNTAGT. This CDR3 reads CASSESGGTGDTQYF. CDR3 DNA: TGTGCCAGCAGTGAAAGCGGGGGTACCGGGGATACGCAGTATTTT.

V gene TRBV6-6 combines with J gene TRBJ2-7; weak D call: TRBD1 (5 bases). CDR1 and CDR2 from the germline V gene are MNHNY and SVGAGI (reference sequence). The CDR3 loop spans 13 amino acids. V lost 2 bases to trimming and J lost 4 bases, with 9 bases between them. The CDR3 sequence: CASSYGARYEQYF. The CDR3 DNA is TGTGCCAGCAGTTACGGGGCTAGATACGAGCAGTACTTC.

The J gene is TRBJ2-4, the V gene TRBV28, with TRBD1 matching 9 bases. The trim removed 5 bases at V and 6 bases at J, leaving 17 bases unmatched. The CDR3 spans 18 residues. Germline CDR1 and CDR2: MDHEN and SYDVKM. CDR3 nucleotides: TGTGCCAGCAGTCCCGTTAGACTTCAGGGACAGGGATTAAACATTCAGTACTTC. Translating it yields CASSPVRLQGQGLNIQYF.

The chain is built from TRBV2 and TRBJ1-1; 7 bases fit TRBD1. V trimming: 6 bases; J trimming: 10 bases; junction bases outside the gene matches: 14. Per germline, CDR1 SNHLY and CDR2 FYNNEI. There are 14 residues in the CDR3. The CDR3 sequence: CASSLEQGPPGAFF. In DNA form, the CDR3 reads TGTGCCAGCAGCTTGGAACAGGGGCCGCCTGGAGCTTTCTTT.

The rearrangement links TRBV5-1 to TRBJ2-7; tentatively, D is TRBD1 (6 bases). There are 14 residues in the CDR3. Trimming removed 7 bases at V and 2 bases at J, with 16 bases between. Germline assignment: CDR1 SGHRS and CDR2 YFSETQ. The CDR3 bases are TGCGCCAGCGGCCGGGACACAGGACCCTACGAGCAGTACTTC. Encoded protein: CASGRDTGPYEQYF.

The table lists this clone with a count of one. The V and J genes are TRBV10-3 and TRBJ2-1; D call uncertain. The V end lost 0 bases, the J end lost 0 bases, and 12 bases lay between the germline ends. The CDR3 length is 17 residues. Germline loops: CDR1 ENHRY, CDR2 SYGVKD. CDR3 nucleotide sequence: TGTGCCATCAGTGAGTCGATGGGCCTAAGCTCCTACAATGAGCAGTTCTTC. Its protein is CAISESMGLSSYNEQFF.

This chain uses TRBV7-6 with TRBJ1-3; D uncertain. Germline CDR1 and CDR2: SGHVS and FNYEAQ. The CDR3 has 14 amino acids. Trimming left V 5 bases short and J 0 bases short, with 8 bases between. CDR3 sequence (DNA): TGTGCCAGCAGCCCGGTCTACTCTGGAAACACCATATATTTT. Protein: CASSPVYSGNTIYF.